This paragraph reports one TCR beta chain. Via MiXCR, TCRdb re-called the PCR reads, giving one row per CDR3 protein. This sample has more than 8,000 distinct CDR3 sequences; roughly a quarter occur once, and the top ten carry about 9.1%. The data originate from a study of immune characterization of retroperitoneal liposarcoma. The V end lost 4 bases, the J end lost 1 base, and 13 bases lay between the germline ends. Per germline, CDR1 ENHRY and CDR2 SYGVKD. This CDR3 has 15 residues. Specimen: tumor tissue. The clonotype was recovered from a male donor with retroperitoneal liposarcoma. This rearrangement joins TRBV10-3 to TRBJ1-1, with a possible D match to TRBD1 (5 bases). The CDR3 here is CAISGQLVGNTEAFF. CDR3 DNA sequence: TGTGCCATCAGTGGACAGTTGGTGGGGAACACTGAAGCTTTCTTT.